This TCR beta chain came from a study of control samples from healthy donors and cancer patients. Only in-frame clones appear in the TCRdb table, and some are missing; sequencing was by immunoSEQ multiplex PCR. The table lists about 70,000 clones, 84% of them singletons. J gave up 6 bases and V 3 bases, and 7 bases lay outside the gene matches. Germline values: CDR1 SGHRS, CDR2 YFSETQ. The length of the CDR3 is 14 residues. This chain uses TRBV5-1 with TRBJ1-2; TRBD1 agrees at 8 bases. The sequence was collected from a woman aged 45-59 years with lung cancer. The sample comprised PBMCs. The CDR3 loop reads CASSSTGGDDGYTF. The CDR3 DNA is TGCGCCAGCAGCTCTACAGGGGGAGACGATGGCTACACCTTC. Supplemented by reference TRBV5-1 and TRBJ1-2, the full variable domain reads KAGVTQTPRYLIKTRGQQVTLSCSPISGHRSVSWYQQTPGQGLQFLFEYFSETQRNKGNFPGRFSGRQFSNSRSEMNVSTLELGDSALYLCASSSTGGDDGYTFGSGTRLTVV.